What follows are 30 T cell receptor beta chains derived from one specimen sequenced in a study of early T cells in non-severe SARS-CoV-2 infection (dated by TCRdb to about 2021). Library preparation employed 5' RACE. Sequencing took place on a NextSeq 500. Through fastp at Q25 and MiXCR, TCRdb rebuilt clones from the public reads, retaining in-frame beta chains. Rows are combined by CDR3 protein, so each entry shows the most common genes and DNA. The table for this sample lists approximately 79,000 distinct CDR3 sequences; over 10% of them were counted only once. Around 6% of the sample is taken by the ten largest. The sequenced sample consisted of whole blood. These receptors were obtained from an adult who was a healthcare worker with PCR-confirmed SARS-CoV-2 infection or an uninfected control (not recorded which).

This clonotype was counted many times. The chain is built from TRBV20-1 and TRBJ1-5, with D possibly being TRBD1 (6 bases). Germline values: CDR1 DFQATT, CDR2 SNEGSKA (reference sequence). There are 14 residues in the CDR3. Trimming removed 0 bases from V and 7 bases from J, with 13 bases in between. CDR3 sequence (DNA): TGCAGTGCTAGAGATCGAAGAGGGGGACAGCCCCAGCATTTT. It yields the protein CSARDRRGGQPQHF.

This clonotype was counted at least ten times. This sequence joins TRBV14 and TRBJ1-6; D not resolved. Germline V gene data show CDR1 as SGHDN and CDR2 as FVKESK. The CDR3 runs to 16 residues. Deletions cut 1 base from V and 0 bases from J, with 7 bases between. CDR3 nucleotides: TGTGCCAGCAGCCAAGGATCTCCCTCCTATAATTCACCCCTCCACTTT. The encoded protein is CASSQGSPSYNSPLHF. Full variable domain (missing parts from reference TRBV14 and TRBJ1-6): EAGVTQFPSHSVIEKGQTVTLRCDPISGHDNLYWYRRVMGKEIKFLLHFVKESKQDESGMPNNRFLAERTGGTYSTLKVQPAELEDSGVYFCASSQGSPSYNSPLHFGNGTRLTVT.

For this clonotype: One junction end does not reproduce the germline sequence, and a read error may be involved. This CDR3 reads CASSSTVLGPNYNSPPHF. The DNA of the CDR3 is TGCGCCAGCAGCTCGACTGTGCTGGGGCCGAACTATAATTCACCCCCCCACTTT. The gene calls are TRBV5-1 and TRBJ1-6, with D maybe TRBD1 (5 bases). Germline V gene data show CDR1 as SGHRS and CDR2 as YFSETQ. The CDR3 extends over 18 amino acids.

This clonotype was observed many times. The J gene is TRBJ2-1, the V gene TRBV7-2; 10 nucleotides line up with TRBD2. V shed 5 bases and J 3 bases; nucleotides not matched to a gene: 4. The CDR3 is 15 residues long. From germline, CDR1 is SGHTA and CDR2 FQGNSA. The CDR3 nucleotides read TGTGCCAGCAGCGCAGCGGGGGGGGTCTACAATGAGCAGTTCTTC. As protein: CASSAAGGVYNEQFF.

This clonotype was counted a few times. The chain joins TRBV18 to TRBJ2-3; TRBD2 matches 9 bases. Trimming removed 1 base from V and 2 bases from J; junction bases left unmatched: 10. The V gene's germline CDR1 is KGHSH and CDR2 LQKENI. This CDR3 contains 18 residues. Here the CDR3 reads CASSPLAGVSIATDTQYF. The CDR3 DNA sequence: TGTGCCAGCTCACCACTAGCGGGAGTTTCTATAGCCACAGATACGCAGTATTTT.

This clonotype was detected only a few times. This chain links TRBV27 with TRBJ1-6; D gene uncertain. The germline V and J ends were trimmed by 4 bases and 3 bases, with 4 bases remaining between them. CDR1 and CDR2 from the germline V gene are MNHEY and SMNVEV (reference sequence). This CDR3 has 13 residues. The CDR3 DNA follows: TGTGCCAGCAGTTCTAACTATAATTCACCCCTCCACTTT. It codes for CASSSNYNSPLHF.

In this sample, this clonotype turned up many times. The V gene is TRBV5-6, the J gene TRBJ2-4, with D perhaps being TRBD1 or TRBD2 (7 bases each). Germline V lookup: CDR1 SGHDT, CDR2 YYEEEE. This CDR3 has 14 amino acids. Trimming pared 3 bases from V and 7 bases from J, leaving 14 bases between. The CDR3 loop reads CASSSGTAGNIQYF. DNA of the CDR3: TGTGCCAGCAGCTCCGGGACAGCGGGGAACATTCAGTACTTC.

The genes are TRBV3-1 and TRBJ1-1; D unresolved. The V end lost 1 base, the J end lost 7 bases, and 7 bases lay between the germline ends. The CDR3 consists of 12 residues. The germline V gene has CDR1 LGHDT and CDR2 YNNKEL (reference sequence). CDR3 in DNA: TGTGCCAGCAGCCAAGTTGGTCATGAAGCTTTCTTT. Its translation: CASSQVGHEAFF.

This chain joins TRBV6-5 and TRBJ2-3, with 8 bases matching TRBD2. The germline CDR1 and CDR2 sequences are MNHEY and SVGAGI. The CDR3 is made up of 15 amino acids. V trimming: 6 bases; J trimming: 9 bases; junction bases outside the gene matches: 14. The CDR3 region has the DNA TGTGCCAGCAGGTCTGGACTAGCCCAGCGGGGGACGCAGTATTTT. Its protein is CASRSGLAQRGTQYF.

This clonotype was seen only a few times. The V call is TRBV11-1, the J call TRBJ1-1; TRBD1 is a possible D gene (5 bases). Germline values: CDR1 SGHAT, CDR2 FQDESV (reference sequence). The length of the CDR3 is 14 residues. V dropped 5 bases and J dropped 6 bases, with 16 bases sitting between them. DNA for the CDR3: TGTGCCAGCAGCCCGGGACGGACCAGGTCTGAAGCTTTCTTT. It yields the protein CASSPGRTRSEAFF.

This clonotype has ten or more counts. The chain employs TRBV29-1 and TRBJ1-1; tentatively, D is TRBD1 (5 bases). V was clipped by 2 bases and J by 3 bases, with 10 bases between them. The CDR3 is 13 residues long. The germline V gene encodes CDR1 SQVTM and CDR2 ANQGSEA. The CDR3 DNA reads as TGCAGCGTTGAATCTTCCAGGGACACTGAAGCTTTCTTT. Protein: CSVESSRDTEAFF.

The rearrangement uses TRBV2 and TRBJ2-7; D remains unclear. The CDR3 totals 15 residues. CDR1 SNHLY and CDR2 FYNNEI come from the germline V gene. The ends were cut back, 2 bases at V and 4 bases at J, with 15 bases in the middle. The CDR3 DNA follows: TGTGCCAGCAGTGAACGGGCAGCATACACGTACGAGCAGTACTTC. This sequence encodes CASSERAAYTYEQYF.

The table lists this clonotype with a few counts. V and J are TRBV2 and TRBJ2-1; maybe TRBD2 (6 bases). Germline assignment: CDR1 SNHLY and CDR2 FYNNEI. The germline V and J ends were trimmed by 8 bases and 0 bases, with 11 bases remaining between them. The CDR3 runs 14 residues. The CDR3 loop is CASRPGASYNEQFF. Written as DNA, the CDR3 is TGTGCCAGCCGACCGGGAGCCTCCTACAATGAGCAGTTCTTC.

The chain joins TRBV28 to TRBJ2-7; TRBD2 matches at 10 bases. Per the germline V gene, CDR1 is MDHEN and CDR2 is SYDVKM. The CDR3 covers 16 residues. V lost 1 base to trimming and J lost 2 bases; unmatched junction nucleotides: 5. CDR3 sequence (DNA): TGTGCCAGCAGTTTATTAGGGACTAGCGTAGCCTACGAGCAGTACTTC. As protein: CASSLLGTSVAYEQYF.

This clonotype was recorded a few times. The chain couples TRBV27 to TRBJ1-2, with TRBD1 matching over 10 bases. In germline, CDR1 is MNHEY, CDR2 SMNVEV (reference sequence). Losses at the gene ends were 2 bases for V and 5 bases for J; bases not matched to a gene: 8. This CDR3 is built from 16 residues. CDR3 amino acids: CASSLGQTGGRYGYTF. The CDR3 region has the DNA TGTGCCAGCAGTTTAGGTCAGACAGGGGGCCGGTATGGCTACACCTTC.

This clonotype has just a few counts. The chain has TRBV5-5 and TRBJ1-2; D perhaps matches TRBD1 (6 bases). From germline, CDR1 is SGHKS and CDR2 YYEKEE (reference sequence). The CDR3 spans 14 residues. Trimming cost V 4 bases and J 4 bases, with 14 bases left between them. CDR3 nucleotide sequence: TGTGCCAGCAGCCCGGATCTGACAGGCTATGGCTACACCTTC. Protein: CASSPDLTGYGYTF.

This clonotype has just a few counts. The CDR3 DNA sequence: TGCAGCGTTGAAGGAGGCGGGTTCAGAGATACGCAGTATTTT. Amino acid sequence: CSVEGGGFRDTQYF. This chain joins TRBV29-1 and TRBJ2-3; D may be TRBD2 (5 bases). CDR1 and CDR2 (germline): SQVTM, ANQGSEA. This CDR3 has 14 amino acids. V lost 1 base, J lost 5 bases, and 13 bases lay in between.

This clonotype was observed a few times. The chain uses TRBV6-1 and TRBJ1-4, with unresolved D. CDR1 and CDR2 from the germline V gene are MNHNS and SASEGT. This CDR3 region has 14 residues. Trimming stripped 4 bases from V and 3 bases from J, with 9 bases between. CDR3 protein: CASSVGVPNEKLFF. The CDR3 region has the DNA TGTGCCAGCAGTGTCGGGGTACCTAATGAAAAACTGTTTTTT.

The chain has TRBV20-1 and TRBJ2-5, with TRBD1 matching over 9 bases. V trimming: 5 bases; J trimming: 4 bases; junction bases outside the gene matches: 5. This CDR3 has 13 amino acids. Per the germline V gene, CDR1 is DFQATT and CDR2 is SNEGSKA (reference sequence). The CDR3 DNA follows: TGCAGTGCTCGGACAGGGGTCTCAGAGACCCAGTACTTC. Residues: CSARTGVSETQYF.

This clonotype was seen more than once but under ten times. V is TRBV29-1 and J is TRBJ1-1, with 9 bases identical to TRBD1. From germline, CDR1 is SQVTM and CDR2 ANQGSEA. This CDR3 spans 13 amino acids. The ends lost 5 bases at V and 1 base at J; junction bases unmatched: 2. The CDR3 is CSVHRGPNTEAFF. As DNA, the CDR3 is TGCAGCGTTCACAGGGGGCCGAACACTGAAGCTTTCTTT.

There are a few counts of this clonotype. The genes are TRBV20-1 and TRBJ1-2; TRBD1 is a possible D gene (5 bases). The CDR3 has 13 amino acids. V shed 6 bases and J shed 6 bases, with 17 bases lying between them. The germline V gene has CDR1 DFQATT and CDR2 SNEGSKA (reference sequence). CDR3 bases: TGCAGTGCCCCGGTCGGAGGGACGAATGGCTACACCTTC. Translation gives CSAPVGGTNGYTF.

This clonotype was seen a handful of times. The chain's CDR3 is CASNRDRQPGEKLFF. DNA for the CDR3: TGTGCCAGCAACCGTGACCGACAACCCGGTGAAAAACTGTTTTTT. The gene calls are TRBV2 and TRBJ1-4; D is unclear. The CDR3 has 15 residues. Germline CDR1 is SNHLY and CDR2 is FYNNEI. Trimming left V 7 bases short and J 7 bases short, with 19 bases between.

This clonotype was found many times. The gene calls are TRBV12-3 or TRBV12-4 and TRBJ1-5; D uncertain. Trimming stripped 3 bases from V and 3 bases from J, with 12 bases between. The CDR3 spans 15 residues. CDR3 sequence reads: CASSFLAGANQPQHF. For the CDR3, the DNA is TGTGCCAGCAGTTTTCTCGCAGGAGCCAATCAGCCCCAGCATTTT.

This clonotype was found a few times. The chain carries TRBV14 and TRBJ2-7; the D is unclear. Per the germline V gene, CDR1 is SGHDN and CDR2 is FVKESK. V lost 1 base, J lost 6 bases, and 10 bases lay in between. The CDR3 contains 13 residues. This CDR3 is CASSQVMGAEQYF. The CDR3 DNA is TGTGCCAGCAGCCAAGTCATGGGTGCCGAGCAGTACTTC.

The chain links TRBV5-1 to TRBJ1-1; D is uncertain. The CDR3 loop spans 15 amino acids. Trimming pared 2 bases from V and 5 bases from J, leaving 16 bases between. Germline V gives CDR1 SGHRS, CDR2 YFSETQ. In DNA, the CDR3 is TGCGCCAGCAGCTTCATCACATTCCGTAAGACTGAAGCTTTCTTT. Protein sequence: CASSFITFRKTEAFF.

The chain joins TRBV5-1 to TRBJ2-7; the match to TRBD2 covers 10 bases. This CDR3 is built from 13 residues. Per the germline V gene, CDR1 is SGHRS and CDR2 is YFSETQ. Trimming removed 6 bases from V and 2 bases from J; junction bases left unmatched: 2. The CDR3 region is CASTAGGTYEQYF. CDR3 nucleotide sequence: TGCGCCAGCACAGCGGGGGGGACCTACGAGCAGTACTTC. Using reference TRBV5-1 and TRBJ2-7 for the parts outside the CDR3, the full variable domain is KAGVTQTPRYLIKTRGQQVTLSCSPISGHRSVSWYQQTPGQGLQFLFEYFSETQRNKGNFPGRFSGRQFSNSRSEMNVSTLELGDSALYLCASTAGGTYEQYFGPGTRLTVT.

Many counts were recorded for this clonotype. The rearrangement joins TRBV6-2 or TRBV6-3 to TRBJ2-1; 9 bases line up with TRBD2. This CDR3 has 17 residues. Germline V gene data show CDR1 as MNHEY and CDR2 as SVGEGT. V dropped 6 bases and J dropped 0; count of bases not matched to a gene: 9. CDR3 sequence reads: CASRRYSGRVSYNEQFF. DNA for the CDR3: TGTGCCAGCAGGAGATATAGCGGGAGAGTCTCCTACAATGAGCAGTTCTTC.

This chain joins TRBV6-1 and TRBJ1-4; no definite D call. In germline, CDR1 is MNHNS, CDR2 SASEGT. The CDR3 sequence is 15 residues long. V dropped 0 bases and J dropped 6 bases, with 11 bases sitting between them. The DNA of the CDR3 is TGTGCCAGCAGTGAAGCTTCGGGTGACTATGAAAAACTGTTTTTT. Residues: CASSEASGDYEKLFF.

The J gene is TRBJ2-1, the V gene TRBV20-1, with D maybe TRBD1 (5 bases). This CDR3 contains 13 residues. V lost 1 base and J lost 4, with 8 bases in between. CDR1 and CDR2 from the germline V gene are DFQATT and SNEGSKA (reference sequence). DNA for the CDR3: TGCAGTGCTAGAGGACAGAATTACAATGAGCAGTTCTTC. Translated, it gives CSARGQNYNEQFF.

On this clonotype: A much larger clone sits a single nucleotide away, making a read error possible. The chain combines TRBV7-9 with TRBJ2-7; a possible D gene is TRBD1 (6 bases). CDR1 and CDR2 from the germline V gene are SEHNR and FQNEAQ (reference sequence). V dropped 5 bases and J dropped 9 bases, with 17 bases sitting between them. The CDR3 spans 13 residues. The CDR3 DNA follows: TGTGCCAGCAGCCACGGACAGTTACGAGGGCAGTACTTC. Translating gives CASSHGQLRGQYF.